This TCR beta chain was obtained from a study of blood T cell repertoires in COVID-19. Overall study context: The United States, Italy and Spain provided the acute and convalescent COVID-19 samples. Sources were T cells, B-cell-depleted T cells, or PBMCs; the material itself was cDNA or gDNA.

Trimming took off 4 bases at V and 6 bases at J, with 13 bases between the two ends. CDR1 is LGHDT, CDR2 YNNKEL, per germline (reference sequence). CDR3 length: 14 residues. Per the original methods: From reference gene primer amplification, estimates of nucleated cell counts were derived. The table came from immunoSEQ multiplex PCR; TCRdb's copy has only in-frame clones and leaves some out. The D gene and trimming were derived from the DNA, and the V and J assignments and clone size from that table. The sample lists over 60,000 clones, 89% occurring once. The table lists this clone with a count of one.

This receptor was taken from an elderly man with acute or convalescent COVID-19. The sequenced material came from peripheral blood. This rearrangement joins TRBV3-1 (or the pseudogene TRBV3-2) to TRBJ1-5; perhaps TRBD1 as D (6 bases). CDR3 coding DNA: TGTGCCAGCAGCCGGGGAGGGGGAAGTCAGCCCCAGCATTTT. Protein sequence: CASSRGGGSQPQHF.